The present TCR beta chain was sequenced within a study of T cells in women clearing cervical HPV infection. Genomic DNA, averaging around 1,200 ng per sample, yielded TCR beta CDR3 via immunoSEQ. Produced via immunoSEQ multiplex PCR; TCRdb's table is partial and in-frame only. The table lists about 32,000 clones. Study-wide findings and caveats: Effector/memory and HPV-specific T cells were not isolated, and association timing is unknown. Controls had more TRBV6-7 (approximately 0.15%) than cases (about 0.11%). CIN3+ cases had significantly higher TCR repertoire richness than controls, but evenness did not differ.

On this clone itself: No antigen is known for it. The CDR3 end lies 3 residues beyond the end of the read and is filled in from the germline J gene.

This CDR3 has 15 amino acids. Germline V gives CDR1 LNHDA, CDR2 SQIVND (reference sequence). J lost 6 bases, V lost 1 base, and 3 bases had no gene match. The V gene is TRBV19, the J gene TRBJ2-3, with TRBD2 matching over 11 bases. The specimen sequenced was blood buffy coat. This clonotype originated in a woman aged 18-69 years with a cervical HPV16 infection that either progressed to CIN3+ or cleared (not recorded which). CDR3 amino acids: CASSIVAGGPDTQYF. The part of the CDR3 DNA that was read is TGTGCCAGTAGTATAGTAGCGGGAGGGCCGGATACG. The whole variable domain, remainder taken from reference TRBV19 and TRBJ2-3, is DGGITQSPKYLFRKEGQNVTLSCEQNLNHDAMYWYRQDPGQGLRLIYYSQIVNDFQKGDIAEGYSVSREKKESFPLTVTSAQKNPTAFYLCASSIVAGGPDTQYFGPGTRLTVL.